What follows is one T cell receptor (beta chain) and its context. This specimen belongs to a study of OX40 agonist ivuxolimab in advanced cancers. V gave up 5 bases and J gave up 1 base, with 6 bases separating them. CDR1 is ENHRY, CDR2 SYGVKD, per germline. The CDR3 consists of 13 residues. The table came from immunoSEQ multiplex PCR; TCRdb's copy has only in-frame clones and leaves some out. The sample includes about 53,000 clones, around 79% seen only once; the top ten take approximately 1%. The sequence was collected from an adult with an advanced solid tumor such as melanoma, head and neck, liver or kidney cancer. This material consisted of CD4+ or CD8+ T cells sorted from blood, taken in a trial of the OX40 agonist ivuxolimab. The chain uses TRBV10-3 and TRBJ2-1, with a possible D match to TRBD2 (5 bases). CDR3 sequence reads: CAISRGSYNEQFF. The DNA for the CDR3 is TGTGCCATCAGTCGGGGTTCCTACAATGAGCAGTTCTTC.